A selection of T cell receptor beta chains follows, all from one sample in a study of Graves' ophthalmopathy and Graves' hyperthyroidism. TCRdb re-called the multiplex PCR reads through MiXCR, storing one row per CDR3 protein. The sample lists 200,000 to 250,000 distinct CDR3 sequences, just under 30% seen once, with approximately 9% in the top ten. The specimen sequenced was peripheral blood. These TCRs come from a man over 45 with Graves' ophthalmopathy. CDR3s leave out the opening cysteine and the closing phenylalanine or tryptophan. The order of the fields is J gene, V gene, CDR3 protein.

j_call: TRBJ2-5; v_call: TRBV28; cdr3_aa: ASIDYQETQY
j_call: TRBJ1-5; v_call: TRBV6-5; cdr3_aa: ASRATGINQPQH
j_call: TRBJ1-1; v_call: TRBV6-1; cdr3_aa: ASSEAQTGRLTF
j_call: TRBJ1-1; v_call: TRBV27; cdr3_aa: ASSNLQGAAWDTEAF
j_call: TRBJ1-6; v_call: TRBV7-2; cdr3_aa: ASSTPGQGTPLH
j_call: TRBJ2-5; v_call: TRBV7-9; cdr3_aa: ASSWGSGGAETQY
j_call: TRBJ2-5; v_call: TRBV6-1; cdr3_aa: ASSQVGIRETQY
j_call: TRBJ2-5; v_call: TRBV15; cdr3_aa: ATSRAGQGETQY
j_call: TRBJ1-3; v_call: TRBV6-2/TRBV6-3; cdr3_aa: ASSFSLSGTSSGNTIY
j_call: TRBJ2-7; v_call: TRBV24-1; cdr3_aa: ATKRFEQY